The next 19 T cell receptor beta chains were all read from a single sample in a study of T cell clones after liver transplantation. The table came from immunoSEQ multiplex PCR; TCRdb's copy has only in-frame clones and leaves some out. The data hold tens of thousands of clones, with about 85% observed a single time. The input for sequencing was CD4+ T cells from blood, taken around 50 months after liver transplant. The origin of the receptors is a human patient who received a liver transplant. The T cells may come from the graft donor.

This clone was seen a handful of times. This chain links TRBV12-2 with TRBJ1-4; the table's TRBD1 call for D was not verified on the DNA. TRBV12-2 is a pseudogene. The CDR3 extends over 13 amino acids. The CDR3 sequence is CASRMTGAGKLFF. The CDR3 DNA reads TGTGCAAGTCGTATGACAGGGGCAGGGAAACTGTTTTTT.

The chain uses TRBV19 and TRBJ1-1, with D unclear. Trimming cost V 7 bases and J 0 bases, with 9 bases left between them. Germline CDR1 is LNHDA and CDR2 is SQIVND (reference sequence). The CDR3 is made up of 13 amino acids. In DNA form, the CDR3 reads TGTGCCAGTAAGGTCACTGTGAACACTGAAGCTTTCTTT. Translating gives CASKVTVNTEAFF.

The CDR3 loop is CASSQGTLTGGYTF. As DNA, the CDR3 is TGTGCCAGCAGCCAGGGGACTCTAACGGGGGGCTACACCTTC. This sequence joins TRBV7-9 and TRBJ1-2; tentative D call: TRBD1 (6 bases). The CDR3 loop spans 14 amino acids. Per germline, CDR1 SEHNR and CDR2 FQNEAQ (reference sequence). V gave up 5 bases and J gave up 8 bases, with 18 bases separating them.

Note on this clone: Other DNA sequences in the same sample also yield this CDR3. This rearrangement joins TRBV9 to TRBJ2-2; the D is unclear. This CDR3 is 14 amino acids long. Trimming removed 0 bases at V and 1 base at J, with 4 bases between. Germline-derived CDR1 and CDR2 are SGDLS and YYNGEE. The CDR3 protein is CASSVGGNTGELFF. Written as DNA, the CDR3 is TGTGCCAGCAGCGTAGGGGGGAACACCGGGGAGCTGTTTTTT.

The chain uses TRBV7-9 and TRBJ1-4, with D unresolved. Trimming pared 4 bases from V and 7 bases from J, leaving 13 bases between. This CDR3 spans 14 amino acids. From germline, CDR1 is SEHNR and CDR2 FQNEAQ (reference sequence). CDR3 coding DNA: TGTGCCAGCAGCTCCTCCGGGGTCGTTGAAAAACTGTTTTTT. This encodes CASSSSGVVEKLFF.

The J gene is TRBJ2-5, the V gene TRBV30; 15 bases agree with TRBD2. V shed 2 bases and J 2 bases; nucleotides not matched to a gene: 9. Germline lookup yields CDR1 GTSNPN and CDR2 SVGIG (reference sequence). This CDR3 is built from 18 residues. The CDR3 bases are TGTGCCTGGAGTCTCGGACTAGCGGGAGGGTGGGGGCAAGAGACCCAGTACTTC. Translated, it gives CAWSLGLAGGWGQETQYF.

This rearrangement joins TRBV19 to TRBJ1-5, with D possibly being TRBD1 (5 bases). The CDR3 has 15 residues. Deletions cut 6 bases from V and 0 bases from J, with 12 bases between. Looked up from germline, CDR1 is LNHDA and CDR2 is SQIVND (reference sequence). CDR3 residues: CASRRRVDSNQPQHF. The CDR3 region has the DNA TGTGCCAGTAGGCGCAGGGTGGATAGCAATCAGCCCCAGCATTTT. Looking up the rest from reference TRBV19 and TRBJ1-5 gives the full variable domain: DGGITQSPKYLFRKEGQNVTLSCEQNLNHDAMYWYRQDPGQGLRLIYYSQIVNDFQKGDIAEGYSVSREKKESFPLTVTSAQKNPTAFYLCASRRRVDSNQPQHFGDGTRLSIL.

The J gene is TRBJ2-1, the V gene TRBV5-6; D is unclear. CDR3 length: 11 residues. Per the germline V gene, CDR1 is SGHDT and CDR2 is YYEEEE. V gave up 4 bases and J gave up 9 bases, with 8 bases separating them. CDR3 sequence (DNA): TGTGCCAGCAGCCTACATGGTGAGCAGTTCTTC. It specifies CASSLHGEQFF.

In its sample, this clone is medium-sized. The J gene is TRBJ2-4, the V gene TRBV5-4; D is uncertain. This CDR3 contains 15 residues. Trimming stripped 3 bases from V and 0 bases from J, with 10 bases between. CDR1 and CDR2 (germline): SGHNT, YYREEE (reference sequence). This CDR3 is CASSSEELAKNIQYF. In nucleotides, the CDR3 is TGTGCCAGCAGCTCTGAAGAATTAGCCAAAAACATTCAGTACTTC.

This clone showed up just a few times. The V gene is TRBV18, the J gene TRBJ1-1, with D hard to call. V was shortened by 3 bases and J by 10 bases, with 12 bases between the two germline ends. This CDR3 has 12 residues. Germline V gives CDR1 KGHSH, CDR2 LQKENI. CDR3 amino acids: CASSPAEDAAFF. The CDR3 nucleotides are TGTGCCAGCTCACCCGCAGAAGATGCAGCTTTCTTT.

V and J are TRBV10-3 and TRBJ2-2; TRBD2 matches 11 bases. The CDR3 sequence is 16 residues long. After removal of 6 bases from V and 0 bases from J, the junction contained 3 bases not matched to a gene. Per the germline V gene, CDR1 is ENHRY and CDR2 is SYGVKD. The CDR3: CAISRLAGTNTGELFF. In nucleotides, the CDR3 is TGTGCCATCAGCCGACTAGCGGGAACGAACACCGGGGAGCTGTTTTTT.

The chain has TRBV5-1 and TRBJ2-7; 9 bases agree with TRBD1. This CDR3 has 15 residues. With 4 bases clipped from V and 2 bases from J, the junction kept 7 bases outside the gene matches. The germline gives CDR1 SGHRS, CDR2 YFSETQ. DNA for the CDR3: TGCGCCAGCAGCCAACAGGGGGCCTCCCCCTACGAGCAGTACTTC. Its protein is CASSQQGASPYEQYF. Using reference TRBV5-1 and TRBJ2-7 for the parts outside the CDR3, the full variable domain is KAGVTQTPRYLIKTRGQQVTLSCSPISGHRSVSWYQQTPGQGLQFLFEYFSETQRNKGNFPGRFSGRQFSNSRSEMNVSTLELGDSALYLCASSQQGASPYEQYFGPGTRLTVT.

The V and J genes are TRBV4-2 and TRBJ1-4; D possibly corresponds to TRBD1 (6 bases). The CDR3 is 17 amino acids. The germline V gene encodes CDR1 LGHNA and CDR2 YNFKEQ. V lost 4 bases and J lost 4, with 19 bases in between. The CDR3 DNA reads as TGTGCCAGCAGCCGATGGGGACCGACAGGAAATAATGAAAAACTGTTTTTT. Residues: CASSRWGPTGNNEKLFF.

The chain combines TRBV7-2 with TRBJ2-1; D gene unclear. Germline values: CDR1 SGHTA, CDR2 FQGNSA. With 5 bases removed from V and 6 bases from J, the gap between germline ends came to 11 bases. This CDR3 region has 13 residues. Written as DNA, the CDR3 is TGTGCCAGCAGCCCATCCCTTCTCAATGAGCAGTTCTTC. This encodes CASSPSLLNEQFF.

This chain's CDR3 is CASSFPGPEAFF. The CDR3, as DNA: TGTGCCAGCAGTTTCCCGGGTCCTGAAGCTTTCTTT. The chain couples TRBV28 to TRBJ1-1; D remains unclear. In germline, CDR1 is MDHEN, CDR2 SYDVKM. The CDR3 sequence is 12 residues long. The ends were cut back, 3 bases at V and 6 bases at J, with 8 bases in the middle.

This clone was seen once. This chain uses TRBV11-2 with TRBJ1-3; D is unresolved. CDR1 and CDR2 (germline): SGHAT, FQNNGV. The V end lost 5 bases, the J end lost 0 bases, and 17 bases lay between the germline ends. The length of the CDR3 is 17 residues. The CDR3 coding sequence is TGTGCCAGCAGCCCTGAAGCCTACATATACTCTGGAAACACCATATATTTT. Protein sequence: CASSPEAYIYSGNTIYF. Full variable domain (remainder filled in from reference TRBV11-2 and TRBJ1-3): EAGVAQSPRYKIIEKRQSVAFWCNPISGHATLYWYQQILGQGPKLLIQFQNNGVVDDSQLPKDRFSAERLKGVDSTLKIQPAKLEDSAVYLCASSPEAYIYSGNTIYFGEGSWLTVV.

The chain recombines TRBV7-9 with TRBJ2-1; 10 bases are shared with TRBD2. V shed 3 bases and J 9 bases; nucleotides not matched to a gene: 5. Germline-derived CDR1 and CDR2 are SEHNR and FQNEAQ (reference sequence). The CDR3 consists of 14 residues. The DNA for the CDR3 is TGTGCCAGCAGCTTCGGGCTAGCGGGGGTTGAGCAGTTCTTC. Protein product: CASSFGLAGVEQFF. Together with reference TRBV7-9 and TRBJ2-1, the CDR3 gives the full variable domain: DTGVSQNPRHKITKRGQNVTFRCDPISEHNRLYWYRQTLGQGPEFLTYFQNEAQLEKSRLLSDRFSAERPKGSFSTLEIQRTEQGDSAMYLCASSFGLAGVEQFFGPGTRLTVL.

The chain joins TRBV6-6 to TRBJ1-1, with a weak D call TRBD1 (6 bases). From germline, CDR1 is MNHNY and CDR2 SVGAGI (reference sequence). CDR3 length equals 14 residues. Trimming cost V 5 bases and J 1 base, with 11 bases left between them. CDR3 sequence: CASSLGQQNTEAFF. In DNA, the CDR3 is TGTGCCAGCAGTCTCGGACAGCAGAACACTGAAGCTTTCTTT.

This clone was recorded a few times. This chain links TRBV29-1 with TRBJ2-6; 9 positions match TRBD1. CDR3 length: 15 amino acids. The trim removed 4 bases at V and 3 bases at J, leaving 4 bases unmatched. The germline V gene has CDR1 SQVTM and CDR2 ANQGSEA. CDR3: CSVGDRVYGANVLTF. The CDR3, as DNA: TGCAGCGTTGGGGACAGGGTGTATGGGGCCAACGTCCTGACTTTC.